These 22 T cell receptor beta chains were sequenced from one sample in a study of shared clonotypes between healthy human individuals. Sequenced by immunoSEQ multiplex PCR; TCRdb stores in-frame clones only, minus some. The sample lists about 1 million clones; 75% were seen once. The sample taken for sequencing was memory CD4+ T cells sorted from blood. Sample subset: CD45RA-negative fraction. These receptors all come from a man between 18 and 29 years old in good health.

About this clone: Other DNA sequences from this sample encode an identical CDR3 as well. J is TRBJ1-2 and V is TRBV20-1, with 8 bases lining up with TRBD1. This CDR3 contains 11 residues. From germline, CDR1 is DFQATT and CDR2 SNEGSKA (reference sequence). Trimming took 7 bases from V and 8 from J; bases not matched to a gene: 6. This CDR3 reads CSEDRGGGYTF. DNA for the CDR3: TGCAGTGAAGACAGGGGAGGGGGCTACACCTTC.

The chain joins TRBV2 to TRBJ2-2; D might be TRBD1 (5 bases). Trimming stripped 3 bases from V and 2 bases from J, with 16 bases between. The CDR3 loop spans 17 amino acids. CDR1 and CDR2 from the germline V gene are SNHLY and FYNNEI. CDR3 region: CASSDHLGAANTGELFF. Here the CDR3 DNA reads TGTGCCAGCAGTGATCATTTAGGGGCCGCCAACACCGGGGAGCTGTTTTTT.

The gene calls are TRBV28 and TRBJ2-3; 13 positions match TRBD2. Germline-derived CDR1 and CDR2 are MDHEN and SYDVKM. The CDR3 sequence is 16 residues long. J was trimmed by 5 bases and V by 1 base; bases with no gene match: 3. The CDR3 coding sequence is TGTGCCAGCAGTTTATTGACTAGCGGGAGGAGAGATACGCAGTATTTT. Translating it yields CASSLLTSGRRDTQYF.

As for this clone: The same CDR3 can be traced to other DNA sequences in this sample. The chain joins TRBV5-1 to TRBJ2-1; possibly TRBD1 for D (5 bases). V was shortened by 2 bases and J by 6 bases, with 6 bases between the two germline ends. CDR1 and CDR2 (germline): SGHRS, YFSETQ. The CDR3 loop spans 12 amino acids. The CDR3 nucleotides read TGCGCCAGCAGCTTAGACAGCAATGAGCAGTTCTTC. It encodes CASSLDSNEQFF.

The genes are TRBV5-4 and TRBJ1-1; D is uncertain. Germline CDR1 and CDR2: SGHNT and YYREEE (reference sequence). The CDR3 spans 14 residues. Trimming pared 0 bases from V and 1 base from J, leaving 7 bases between. For the CDR3, the DNA is TGTGCCAGCAGCTTGGCTACAGCGAACACTGAAGCTTTCTTT. Translation gives CASSLATANTEAFF. Complete variable domain (other parts from reference TRBV5-4 and TRBJ1-1): ETGVTQSPTHLIKTRGQQVTLRCSSQSGHNTVSWYQQALGQGPQFIFQYYREEENGRGNFPPRFSGLQFPNYSSELNVNALELDDSALYLCASSLATANTEAFFGQGTRLTVV.

The chain has TRBV28 and TRBJ1-5; perhaps TRBD1 as D (6 bases). This CDR3 has 11 residues. The V end lost 6 bases, the J end lost 10 bases, and 10 bases lay between the germline ends. Germline assignment: CDR1 MDHEN and CDR2 SYDVKM. CDR3 loop: CASRLRGPQHF. Written as DNA, the CDR3 is TGTGCCAGCAGACTCAGGGGACCCCAGCATTTT. The full variable domain, in which reference TRBV28 and TRBJ1-5 provide the parts outside the CDR3, is DVKVTQSSRYLVKRTGEKVFLECVQDMDHENMFWYRQDPGLGLRLIYFSYDVKMKEKGDIPEGYSVSREKKERFSLILESASTNQTSMYLCASRLRGPQHFGDGTRLSIL.

The V and J genes are TRBV6-5 and TRBJ2-5, with D tentatively TRBD1 or TRBD2 (6 bases each). This CDR3 is 15 amino acids long. V was trimmed by 5 bases and J by 7 bases, leaving 20 bases between them. The germline V gene encodes CDR1 MNHEY and CDR2 SVGAGI. The CDR3 DNA sequence: TGTGCCAGCAGTCGTACGGGACAACAGGGAGGGACCCAGTACTTC. Translated: CASSRTGQQGGTQYF.

The chain couples TRBV18 to TRBJ2-7, with 9 bases aligning to TRBD1. Germline V gene sequence: CDR1 KGHSH, CDR2 LQKENI. This CDR3 has 12 residues. V lost 6 bases, J lost 6 bases, and 3 bases stayed unmatched. DNA of the CDR3: TGTGCCAGCTCGGGACAGGGTCTCGAGCAGTACTTC. Its translation: CASSGQGLEQYF.

The gene calls are TRBV6-5 and TRBJ2-7, with D hard to call. This CDR3 contains 11 residues. Germline V gene sequence: CDR1 MNHEY, CDR2 SVGAGI. The V end lost 3 bases, the J end lost 5 bases, and 5 bases lay between the germline ends. DNA of the CDR3: TGTGCCAGCAGTTATCCGGACGAGCAGTACTTC. This gives the protein CASSYPDEQYF.

The chain links TRBV7-9 to TRBJ1-2; no clear D gene. The CDR3 loop spans 14 amino acids. From germline, CDR1 is SEHNR and CDR2 FQNEAQ (reference sequence). The V gene lost 5 bases and the J gene lost 9 bases, with 19 bases spanning the gap. The CDR3 nucleotides read TGTGCCAGCAGCCCAAACACGGACCGGCCCCGCTACACCTTC. It is translated as CASSPNTDRPRYTF.

J is TRBJ1-3 and V is TRBV5-1; a weak D match, TRBD1 (6 bases). Per the germline V gene, CDR1 is SGHRS and CDR2 is YFSETQ. The CDR3 totals 16 residues. Trimming took 1 base from V and 0 from J, leaving 11 bases between them. CDR3 sequence (DNA): TGCGCCAGCAGCTTGTTGTCAGGGGTCTCTGGAAACACCATATATTTT. This encodes CASSLLSGVSGNTIYF.

This clone was observed once. The J gene is TRBJ1-3, the V gene TRBV7-8; no definite D call. The germline gives CDR1 SGHVS, CDR2 FQNEAQ. The CDR3 is made up of 14 amino acids. Trimming took 3 bases from V and 0 from J, leaving 6 bases between them. The CDR3 loop reads CASSFSNSGNTIYF. CDR3 DNA sequence: TGTGCCAGCAGCTTCTCAAACTCTGGAAACACCATATATTTT.

This chain links TRBV5-4 with TRBJ1-2; D uncertain. The CDR3 is 14 amino acids. CDR1 is SGHNT, CDR2 YYREEE, per germline (reference sequence). Between the trimmed V and J ends, which lost 0 bases and 2 bases, there was a span of 8 bases. CDR3 sequence reads: CASSLDRPNYGYTF. Written as DNA, the CDR3 is TGTGCCAGCAGCTTGGACAGACCCAACTATGGCTACACCTTC. Combining the CDR3 with reference TRBV5-4 and TRBJ1-2 gives the whole variable domain ETGVTQSPTHLIKTRGQQVTLRCSSQSGHNTVSWYQQALGQGPQFIFQYYREEENGRGNFPPRFSGLQFPNYSSELNVNALELDDSALYLCASSLDRPNYGYTFGSGTRLTVV.

This clone was recorded once. The chain has TRBV7-6 and TRBJ2-1; 9 bases agree with TRBD2. Germline V lookup: CDR1 SGHVS, CDR2 FNYEAQ. V shed 5 bases, J shed 3 bases, and the junction held 2 bases outside the gene matches. The CDR3 totals 14 residues. The CDR3 here is CASSARGGYNEQFF. DNA of the CDR3: TGTGCCAGCAGCGCGCGGGGGGGCTACAATGAGCAGTTCTTC.

Turning to this clone: The sample holds other DNA sequences that translate to the same CDR3. This chain links TRBV5-4 with TRBJ2-7; 8 bases match TRBD1. V dropped 0 bases and J dropped 0; count of bases not matched to a gene: 2. CDR1 and CDR2 from the germline V gene are SGHNT and YYREEE (reference sequence). The CDR3 is made up of 15 amino acids. The chain's CDR3 is CASSLGQGSSYEQYF. As DNA, the CDR3 is TGTGCCAGCAGCTTGGGACAGGGGAGCTCCTACGAGCAGTACTTC. The variable domain in full, with the rest retrieved from reference TRBV5-4 and TRBJ2-7, is ETGVTQSPTHLIKTRGQQVTLRCSSQSGHNTVSWYQQALGQGPQFIFQYYREEENGRGNFPPRFSGLQFPNYSSELNVNALELDDSALYLCASSLGQGSSYEQYFGPGTRLTVT.

The chain recombines TRBV6-1 with TRBJ2-1; no firm D call. CDR3 length: 12 residues. CDR1 is MNHNS and CDR2 is SASEGT in the germline V gene. The V end lost 2 bases, the J end lost 7 bases, and 6 bases lay between the germline ends. The CDR3 DNA reads as TGTGCCAGCAGTGAAACCCATAATGAGCAGTTCTTC. Encoded protein: CASSETHNEQFF.

The CDR3 DNA follows: TGCGCCAGCAGCCTTAGCGGGTGGAATGAGCAGTTCTTC. Translation gives CASSLSGWNEQFF. The chain employs TRBV4-1 and TRBJ2-1, with 7 positions matching TRBD2. Germline-derived CDR1 and CDR2 are MGHRA and YSYEKL. Losses at the gene ends were 4 bases for V and 7 bases for J; bases not matched to a gene: 4. The CDR3 spans 13 residues.

The V gene is TRBV5-1, the J gene TRBJ2-3, with D possibly being TRBD2 (5 bases). The CDR3 length is 16 residues. Germline-derived CDR1 and CDR2 are SGHRS and YFSETQ. The V and J ends lost 5 bases and 1 base respectively, with 17 bases between them. CDR3 protein: CASRFREGVGTDTQYF. The CDR3 DNA follows: TGCGCCAGCAGATTCCGAGAGGGCGTGGGCACAGATACGCAGTATTTT.

A note on this clone: A read error is the likely source, as a far larger clone sits one nucleotide away. This chain uses TRBV18 with TRBJ2-2; unclear D gene. Trimming stripped 6 bases from V and 6 bases from J, with 8 bases between. Looked up from germline, CDR1 is KGHSH and CDR2 is LQKENI. CDR3 length equals 12 residues. In nucleotides, the CDR3 is TGTGCCAGCTCCCTATCCGCCGGGGAGCTGTTTTTT. Translated: CASSLSAGELFF.

This clone was observed once. The rearrangement joins TRBV15 to TRBJ2-7, with a possible D match to TRBD1 (6 bases). There are 15 residues in the CDR3. V was clipped by 1 base and J by 8 bases, with 18 bases between them. Germline lookup yields CDR1 LNHNV and CDR2 YYDKDF (reference sequence). CDR3 in DNA: TGTGCCACCAGCAGAGGGCCAGGGGAATTAGTGCAGCAGTACTTC. Residues: CATSRGPGELVQQYF. Combining the CDR3 with reference TRBV15 and TRBJ2-7 gives the whole variable domain DAMVIQNPRYQVTQFGKPVTLSCSQTLNHNVMYWYQQKSSQAPKLLFHYYDKDFNNEADTPDNFQSRRPNTSFCFLDIRSPGLGDTAMYLCATSRGPGELVQQYFGPGTRLTVT.

The gene calls are TRBV11-2 and TRBJ2-3; D is unclear. This CDR3 spans 14 amino acids. V lost 1 base to trimming and J lost 2 bases, with 7 bases between them. Germline V gene lookup returns CDR1 SGHAT and CDR2 FQNNGV. The CDR3 spells CASSLGMFTDTQYF. The CDR3, as DNA: TGTGCCAGCAGCTTAGGAATGTTCACAGATACGCAGTATTTT.

The chain couples TRBV6-6 to TRBJ2-7; D is ambiguous. The CDR3 has 13 residues. Between the trimmed V and J ends, which lost 4 bases and 3 bases, there was a span of 10 bases. The germline V gene has CDR1 MNHNY and CDR2 SVGAGI (reference sequence). Here the CDR3 reads CASSSPESYEQYF. The DNA of the CDR3 is TGTGCCAGCAGTTCGCCCGAGAGCTACGAGCAGTACTTC.